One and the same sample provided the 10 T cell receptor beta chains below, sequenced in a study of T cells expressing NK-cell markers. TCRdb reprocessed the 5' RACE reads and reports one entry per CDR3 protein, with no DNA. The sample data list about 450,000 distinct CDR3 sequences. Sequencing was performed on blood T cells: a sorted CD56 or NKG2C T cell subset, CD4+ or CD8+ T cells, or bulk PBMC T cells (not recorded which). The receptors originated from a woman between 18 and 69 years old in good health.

The CDR3 protein is CASSLGVSVIQYF. The chain employs TRBV12-3 or TRBV12-4 and TRBJ2-4. CDR3 length: 13 residues.

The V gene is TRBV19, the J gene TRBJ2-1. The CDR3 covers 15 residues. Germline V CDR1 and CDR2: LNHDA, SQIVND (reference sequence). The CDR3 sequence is CASSIIDGSYNEQFF.

The CDR3 spells CASSSPGTSGSILYEQYF. The chain uses TRBV28 and TRBJ2-7; without DNA, the TCRdb call of TRBD2 cannot be checked. CDR1 and CDR2 (germline): MDHEN, SYDVKM. The CDR3 sequence is 18 residues long.

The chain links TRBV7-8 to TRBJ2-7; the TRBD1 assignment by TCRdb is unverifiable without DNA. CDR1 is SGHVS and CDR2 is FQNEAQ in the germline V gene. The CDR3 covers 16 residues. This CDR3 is CASSLGDREPFEEQYF. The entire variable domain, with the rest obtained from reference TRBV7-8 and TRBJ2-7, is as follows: GAGVSQSPRYKVAKRGQDVALRCDPISGHVSLFWYQQALGQGPEFLTYFQNEAQLDKSGLPSDRFFAERPEGSVSTLKIQRTQQEDSAVYLCASSLGDREPFEEQYFGPGTRLTVT.

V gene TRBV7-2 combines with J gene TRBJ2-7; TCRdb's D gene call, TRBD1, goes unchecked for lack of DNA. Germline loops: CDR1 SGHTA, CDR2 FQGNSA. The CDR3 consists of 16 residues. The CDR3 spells CASSLGSGVSSYEQYF. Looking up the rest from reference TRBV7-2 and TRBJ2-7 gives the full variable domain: GAGVSQSPSNKVTEKGKDVELRCDPISGHTALYWYRQSLGQGLEFLIYFQGNSAPDKSGLPSDRFSAERTGGSVSTLTIQRTQQEDSAVYLCASSLGSGVSSYEQYFGPGTRLTVT.

The CDR3 sequence: CASSPPGGRTDTQYF. The V and J genes are TRBV6-1 and TRBJ2-3; the TRBD1 assignment by TCRdb is unverifiable without DNA. Germline CDR1 and CDR2: MNHNS and SASEGT. The length of the CDR3 is 15 residues.

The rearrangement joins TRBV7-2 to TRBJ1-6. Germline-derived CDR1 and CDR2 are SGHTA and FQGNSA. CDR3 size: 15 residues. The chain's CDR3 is CASSTQRQGNSPLHF.

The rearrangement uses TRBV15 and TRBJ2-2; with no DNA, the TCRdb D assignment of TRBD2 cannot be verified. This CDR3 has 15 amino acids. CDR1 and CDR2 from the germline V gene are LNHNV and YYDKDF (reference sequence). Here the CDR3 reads CATSGSGTLHGELFF.

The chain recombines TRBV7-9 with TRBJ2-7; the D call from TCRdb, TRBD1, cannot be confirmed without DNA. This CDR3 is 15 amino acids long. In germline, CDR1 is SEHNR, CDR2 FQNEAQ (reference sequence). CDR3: CASSLPGQDSYEQYF.

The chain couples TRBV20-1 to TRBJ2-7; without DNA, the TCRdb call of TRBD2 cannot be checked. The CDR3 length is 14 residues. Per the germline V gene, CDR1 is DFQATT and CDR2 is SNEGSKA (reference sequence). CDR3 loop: CSARDPAGWEEQYF.